This is a list of T cell receptor beta chains from one sample in a study of CD8 T cells in Susac syndrome. TCRdb re-derived calls from the immunoSEQ multiplex PCR reads in MiXCR, one entry per CDR3 protein. The sample holds some 200,000 distinct CDR3 sequences, 90% to 95% seen once. The sample taken for sequencing was CD4+ T cells from PBMCs. These TCRs come from a human donor with Susac syndrome. Both conserved end residues are part of each CDR3. Each record gives: CDR3 length, J gene, V gene, D gene, clone size, CDR3 protein, CDR3 DNA. D genes are given only for firm matches. Size is omitted from some rows. Given values are once, few, many or a class for expanded clones.

cdr3_length: 15
j_call: TRBJ1-6
v_call: TRBV27
d_call: -
clone_size: -
cdr3_aa: CASSLEGRGNSPLHF
cdr3_nt: TGTGCCAGCAGTTTAGAGGGGCGCGGGAATTCACCCCTCCACTTT

cdr3_length: 12
j_call: TRBJ1-2
v_call: TRBV9
d_call: -
clone_size: -
cdr3_aa: CASSVAGNGYTF
cdr3_nt: TGTGCCAGCAGCGTAGCTGGAAATGGCTACACCTTC

cdr3_length: 16
j_call: TRBJ1-5
v_call: TRBV20-1
d_call: -
clone_size: once
cdr3_aa: CSARAMGGHSNQPQHF
cdr3_nt: TGCAGTGCTAGAGCCATGGGAGGTCATAGCAATCAGCCCCAGCATTTT

cdr3_length: 15
j_call: TRBJ1-1
v_call: TRBV3-1
d_call: -
clone_size: -
cdr3_aa: CASTPGGGDYTEAFF
cdr3_nt: TGTGCCAGCACCCCCGGGGGAGGGGACTACACTGAAGCTTTCTTT

cdr3_length: 14
j_call: TRBJ1-6
v_call: TRBV9
d_call: -
clone_size: -
cdr3_aa: CASSVEVANSPLHF
cdr3_nt: TGTGCCAGCAGCGTAGAAGTTGCTAATTCACCCCTCCACTTT

cdr3_length: 14
j_call: TRBJ1-1
v_call: TRBV5-1
d_call: -
clone_size: -
cdr3_aa: CASSLAAAFPEAFF
cdr3_nt: TGCGCCAGCAGCTTGGCCGCAGCCTTCCCTGAAGCTTTCTTT

cdr3_length: 15
j_call: TRBJ2-5
v_call: TRBV5-1
d_call: -
clone_size: -
cdr3_aa: CASSLATKREETQYF
cdr3_nt: TGCGCCAGCAGCTTGGCCACAAAAAGGGAGGAGACCCAGTACTTC

cdr3_length: 13
j_call: TRBJ1-2
v_call: TRBV5-1
d_call: TRBD1
clone_size: -
cdr3_aa: CASSFSGGDGYTF
cdr3_nt: TGCGCCAGCAGCTTTTCAGGGGGGGATGGCTACACCTTC

cdr3_length: 15
j_call: TRBJ1-2
v_call: TRBV3-1
d_call: TRBD1
clone_size: -
cdr3_aa: CASTSGQLLNYGYTF
cdr3_nt: TGTGCCAGCACCTCGGGACAGCTCTTAAACTATGGCTACACCTTC

cdr3_length: 15
j_call: TRBJ2-1
v_call: TRBV18
d_call: TRBD2
clone_size: -
cdr3_aa: CASSPGSGGANEQFF
cdr3_nt: TGTGCCAGCTCACCTGGGAGCGGGGGGGCCAATGAGCAGTTCTTC

cdr3_length: 14
j_call: TRBJ1-2
v_call: TRBV5-1
d_call: -
clone_size: -
cdr3_aa: CASSLSSSNYGYTF
cdr3_nt: TGCGCCAGCAGCTTGTCCTCATCTAACTATGGCTACACCTTC

cdr3_length: 14
j_call: TRBJ1-1
v_call: TRBV30
d_call: TRBD1
clone_size: -
cdr3_aa: CAWSVIDRGTEAFF
cdr3_nt: TGTGCCTGGAGTGTAATAGACAGGGGCACTGAAGCTTTCTTT

cdr3_length: 19
j_call: TRBJ2-1
v_call: TRBV7-3
d_call: -
clone_size: -
cdr3_aa: CASSPLPTQATGPYNEQFF
cdr3_nt: TGTGCCAGCAGCCCCCTCCCCACCCAAGCCACTGGCCCCTACAATGAGCAGTTCTTC

cdr3_length: 16
j_call: TRBJ1-5
v_call: TRBV18
d_call: -
clone_size: -
cdr3_aa: CASSPWGGDSNQPQHF
cdr3_nt: TGTGCCAGCTCACCATGGGGAGGAGATAGCAATCAGCCCCAGCATTTT

cdr3_length: 11
j_call: TRBJ2-3
v_call: TRBV5-1
d_call: -
clone_size: -
cdr3_aa: CASRQTDTQYF
cdr3_nt: TGCGCCAGCCGTCAAACAGATACGCAGTATTTT

cdr3_length: 16
j_call: TRBJ1-5
v_call: TRBV19
d_call: TRBD1
clone_size: -
cdr3_aa: CASSSLGTGPNQPQHF
cdr3_nt: TGTGCCAGTAGTTCCCTTGGGACAGGGCCGAATCAGCCCCAGCATTTT

cdr3_length: 14
j_call: TRBJ2-6
v_call: TRBV6-1
d_call: -
clone_size: -
cdr3_aa: CAAREVSGANVLTF
cdr3_nt: TGTGCCGCCAGGGAGGTCTCTGGGGCCAACGTCCTGACTTTC

cdr3_length: 13
j_call: TRBJ2-7
v_call: TRBV30
d_call: -
clone_size: -
cdr3_aa: CAWRPTGIYEQYF
cdr3_nt: TGTGCCTGGAGACCTACAGGGATCTACGAGCAGTACTTC

cdr3_length: 13
j_call: TRBJ2-6
v_call: TRBV28
d_call: -
clone_size: -
cdr3_aa: CASYNSGANVLTF
cdr3_nt: TGTGCCAGCTATAACTCTGGGGCCAACGTCCTGACTTTC

cdr3_length: 14
j_call: TRBJ2-7
v_call: TRBV29-1
d_call: -
clone_size: -
cdr3_aa: CSVTGPRLSYEQYF
cdr3_nt: TGCAGCGTTACAGGGCCCCGACTCTCCTACGAGCAGTACTTC

cdr3_length: 16
j_call: TRBJ2-3
v_call: TRBV3-1
d_call: TRBD2
clone_size: -
cdr3_aa: CASSQELAGLSDTQYF
cdr3_nt: TGTGCCAGCAGCCAAGAGCTAGCGGGGCTCTCAGATACGCAGTATTTT

cdr3_length: 15
j_call: TRBJ2-1
v_call: TRBV20-1
d_call: TRBD1
clone_size: -
cdr3_aa: CSSTMGTGSYNEQFF
cdr3_nt: TGCAGTTCCACAATGGGGACAGGTTCTTACAATGAGCAGTTCTTC

cdr3_length: 13
j_call: TRBJ1-1
v_call: TRBV7-9
d_call: TRBD1
clone_size: few
cdr3_aa: CASSSTRGTEAFF
cdr3_nt: TGTGCCAGCAGCTCAACCAGGGGGACTGAAGCTTTCTTT

cdr3_length: 9
j_call: TRBJ2-1
v_call: TRBV20-1
d_call: -
clone_size: -
cdr3_aa: CRGHDEQFF
cdr3_nt: TGCAGAGGTCACGATGAGCAGTTCTTC

cdr3_length: 11
j_call: TRBJ2-7
v_call: TRBV18
d_call: -
clone_size: -
cdr3_aa: CASSPRDEQYF
cdr3_nt: TGTGCCAGCTCACCACGAGACGAGCAGTACTTC

cdr3_length: 12
j_call: TRBJ1-4
v_call: TRBV6-4
d_call: -
clone_size: -
cdr3_aa: CASSDLPKKLFF
cdr3_nt: TGTGCCAGCAGTGACTTACCAAAAAAACTGTTTTTT

cdr3_length: 15
j_call: TRBJ1-1
v_call: TRBV5-1
d_call: TRBD1
clone_size: -
cdr3_aa: CASSLGQGRWTEAFF
cdr3_nt: TGCGCCAGCAGCTTGGGACAGGGGCGGTGGACTGAAGCTTTCTTT

cdr3_length: 16
j_call: TRBJ2-7
v_call: TRBV11-2
d_call: TRBD1
clone_size: -
cdr3_aa: CASSLDPPGQSYEQYF
cdr3_nt: TGTGCCAGCAGCTTAGATCCGCCGGGACAGAGCTACGAGCAGTACTTC

cdr3_length: 15
j_call: TRBJ2-3
v_call: TRBV12-3/TRBV12-4
d_call: -
clone_size: -
cdr3_aa: CASSQGFLRRDTQYF
cdr3_nt: TGTGCCAGCAGTCAGGGGTTTTTGCGGCGAGATACGCAGTATTTT

cdr3_length: 12
j_call: TRBJ2-2
v_call: TRBV7-2
d_call: -
clone_size: -
cdr3_aa: CASSLAPGELFF
cdr3_nt: TGTGCCAGCAGCTTAGCACCCGGGGAGCTGTTTTTT

cdr3_length: 18
j_call: TRBJ1-1
v_call: TRBV15
d_call: -
clone_size: -
cdr3_aa: CATSRGTLRTVMNTEAFF
cdr3_nt: TGTGCCACCAGCAGAGGGACACTACGGACGGTTATGAACACTGAAGCTTTCTTT

cdr3_length: 15
j_call: TRBJ2-7
v_call: TRBV19
d_call: TRBD2
clone_size: -
cdr3_aa: CASSPRTSGRVEQYF
cdr3_nt: TGTGCCAGTAGTCCGCGGACTAGCGGGAGGGTAGAGCAGTACTTC

cdr3_length: 15
j_call: TRBJ1-6
v_call: TRBV7-9
d_call: -
clone_size: -
cdr3_aa: CASSLAIGEDSPLHF
cdr3_nt: TGTGCCAGCAGCTTAGCAATAGGGGAGGATTCACCCCTCCACTTT